The TCR beta chain described here comes from a study of T cell responses to AZD1222 COVID-19 vaccine. The overall study: Doses given second, at about 4 or about 12 weeks, were pooled. Broader study findings: Recipients of AZD1222 seropositive at baseline numbered only 6 or 7. Donors were chiefly white British, with a greater number of females, and clonal diversity was perhaps underestimated.

Trimming cost V 0 bases and J 3 bases; bases outside gene matches: 2. Germline loops: CDR1 SEHNR, CDR2 FQNEAQ (reference sequence). The CDR3 consists of 15 residues. Clones were sequenced by immunoSEQ multiplex PCR, and TCRdb holds only the in-frame ones, with some missing. The sample yields 86,000 or so clones, around nine tenths seen once. Details on this clone: Its cognate antigen is unknown.

The chain joins TRBV7-9 to TRBJ2-7, with 10 bases lining up with TRBD1. The sequence was collected from an adult in good health. The material was peripheral blood, obtained on day 0 of AZD1222 vaccination. DNA of the CDR3: TGTGCCAGCAGCTTAGCCGGGACAGGGGTCTACGAGCAGTACTTC. Amino acids: CASSLAGTGVYEQYF.